A single sample gave rise to the 21 T cell receptor beta chains below, sequenced in a study of human T cells and chemical hapten exposure. Each CDR3 protein is one row after TCRdb ran MiXCR on the RACE reads. The data show tens of thousands of distinct CDR3 sequences, around 10% seen once. Time point denoted: patch test 3, about 24 weeks after DPC sensitization. Treatment of the sample: therapeutic diphenylcyclopropenone sensitization with weekly scalp DPC. The specimen comprised whole blood, sampled in connection with sensitization to the hapten diphenylcyclopropenone (DPC). The receptors shown here come from a woman in her 50s with alopecia areata. Some clones in this sample may be carry-over from other donors' samples.

This clonotype was counted ten times or more. V gene TRBV28 combines with J gene TRBJ2-3; TRBD2 is a possible D gene (7 bases). Between the trimmed V and J ends, which lost 5 bases and 4 bases, there was a span of 19 bases. The length of the CDR3 is 16 residues. Germline V gives CDR1 MDHEN, CDR2 SYDVKM. In DNA, the CDR3 is TGTGCCAGCAGTCCGCAACCCTCGCGGGGGCCAGATACGCAGTATTTT. It is translated as CASSPQPSRGPDTQYF. The full variable domain, rest sourced from reference TRBV28 and TRBJ2-3, is DVKVTQSSRYLVKRTGEKVFLECVQDMDHENMFWYRQDPGLGLRLIYFSYDVKMKEKGDIPEGYSVSREKKERFSLILESASTNQTSMYLCASSPQPSRGPDTQYFGPGTRLTVL.

This clonotype has a count of ten or more. The J gene is TRBJ1-2, the V gene TRBV4-1, with unresolved D. Germline values: CDR1 MGHRA, CDR2 YSYEKL. The CDR3 extends over 15 amino acids. Trimming shortened V by 1 base and J by 1 base, and 10 bases separated the two germline ends. The CDR3 coding sequence is TGCGCCAGCAGCCAAGGCTCGGAGTTTAACTATGGCTACACCTTC. Protein: CASSQGSEFNYGYTF.

This clonotype was seen ten or more times. J is TRBJ1-2 and V is TRBV4-3; D remains unclear. Trimming stripped 0 bases from V and 6 bases from J, with 11 bases between. Germline V gene sequence: CDR1 LGHNA, CDR2 YSLEER. The CDR3 length is 14 residues. The CDR3, as DNA: TGCGCCAGCAGCCAAGACGGAGGTTCAAATGGCTACACCTTC. Translated, it gives CASSQDGGSNGYTF.

The chain links TRBV7-9 to TRBJ1-3; maybe TRBD1 (6 bases). Trimming pared 3 bases from V and 2 bases from J, leaving 11 bases between. This CDR3 spans 15 amino acids. Germline V gene sequence: CDR1 SEHNR, CDR2 FQNEAQ (reference sequence). This CDR3 is CASSFQGTTGNTIYF. The DNA for the CDR3 is TGTGCCAGCAGCTTTCAGGGGACGACTGGAAACACCATATATTTT.

The V gene is TRBV7-6, the J gene TRBJ1-3, with D possibly TRBD1 on 5 matching bases. Between the trimmed V and J ends, which lost 1 base and 8 bases, there was a span of 6 bases. Germline V gene lookup returns CDR1 SGHVS and CDR2 FNYEAQ. This CDR3 is 12 amino acids long. Here the CDR3 DNA reads TGTGCCAGCAGCTTAGGGGGGGACACCATATATTTT. It is translated as CASSLGGDTIYF.

The CDR3 reads CASSFPQGSTEAFF. In DNA form, the CDR3 reads TGTGCCAGCAGCTTCCCACAGGGGAGCACTGAAGCTTTCTTT. The chain links TRBV7-9 to TRBJ1-1, with TRBD1 matching 7 bases. Germline V gene data show CDR1 as SEHNR and CDR2 as FQNEAQ (reference sequence). The CDR3 consists of 14 residues. The V gene end was trimmed by 3 bases and the J gene end by 4 bases; junction bases not matched to a gene: 5.

The chain is built from TRBV27 and TRBJ1-1, with D possibly being TRBD1 (5 bases). This CDR3 is 13 amino acids long. Germline CDR1 and CDR2: MNHEY and SMNVEV (reference sequence). Trimming removed 10 bases from V and 5 bases from J, with 17 bases in between. CDR3 sequence (DNA): TGTGCCATTCGGGGGTCGGTCGGGACTGAAGCTTTCTTT. This codes for CAIRGSVGTEAFF.

This clonotype was picked up many times. The rearrangement joins TRBV2 to TRBJ1-1; D possibly corresponds to TRBD1 (5 bases). Looked up from germline, CDR1 is SNHLY and CDR2 is FYNNEI. Trimming took off 2 bases at V and 6 bases at J, with 13 bases between the two ends. This CDR3 comprises 14 residues. CDR3 nucleotides: TGTGCCAGCAGTGAACAGGGCTTGGGCGCTGAAGCTTTCTTT. This sequence encodes CASSEQGLGAEAFF. The full variable domain, completed using reference TRBV2 and TRBJ1-1, is EPEVTQTPSHQVTQMGQEVILRCVPISNHLYFYWYRQILGQKVEFLVSFYNNEISEKSEIFDDQFSVERPDGSNFTLKIRSTKLEDSAMYFCASSEQGLGAEAFFGQGTRLTVV.

This clonotype showed up many times. The chain uses TRBV3-1 and TRBJ1-4, with a tentative D call TRBD1 (5 bases). With 4 bases removed from V and 4 bases from J, the gap between germline ends came to 13 bases. From germline, CDR1 is LGHDT and CDR2 YNNKEL (reference sequence). This CDR3 is 15 amino acids long. The CDR3 region has the DNA TGTGCCAGCAGCCGCGAGACGGGACGTAATGAAAAACTGTTTTTT. This codes for CASSRETGRNEKLFF.

This clonotype has a count of ten or more. The chain employs TRBV10-3 and TRBJ2-7; 7 bases match TRBD2. The CDR3 spans 14 residues. Trimming at V came to 3 bases and at J to 2 bases, leaving 4 bases not matched to a gene. Germline-derived CDR1 and CDR2 are ENHRY and SYGVKD. CDR3 region: CAISDGGRTYEQYF. In DNA form, the CDR3 reads TGTGCCATCAGTGATGGCGGGAGAACCTACGAGCAGTACTTC.

The table lists this clonotype with a few counts. V usage is TRBV28 and J usage is TRBJ2-2, with 8 bases fitting TRBD2. The CDR3 sequence is 16 residues long. Germline values: CDR1 MDHEN, CDR2 SYDVKM. V shed 5 bases and J 10 bases; nucleotides not matched to a gene: 15. The CDR3 protein is CASSLGGAGVIKELFF. The DNA for the CDR3 is TGTGCCAGCAGTCTCGGCGGAGCGGGAGTTATAAAGGAGCTGTTTTTT.

This clonotype came up many times. The V and J genes are TRBV28 and TRBJ1-1, with a weak D call TRBD1 (6 bases). Germline CDR1 is MDHEN and CDR2 is SYDVKM. CDR3 length: 14 residues. Trimming left V 5 bases short and J 1 base short, with 11 bases between. The CDR3 DNA follows: TGTGCCAGCAGTCTTATCAGGGGGAACACTGAAGCTTTCTTT. Encoded protein: CASSLIRGNTEAFF.

This clonotype turned up a few times. The chain couples TRBV20-1 to TRBJ1-1, with D possibly matching TRBD1 (6 bases). CDR1 DFQATT and CDR2 SNEGSKA come from the germline V gene (reference sequence). The CDR3 length is 17 residues. Trimming cost V 5 bases and J 0 bases, with 22 bases left between them. The CDR3 sequence: CSAPLYDRPGLNTEAFF. CDR3 sequence (DNA): TGCAGTGCTCCCCTTTACGACAGGCCGGGCCTGAACACTGAAGCTTTCTTT.

Written as DNA, the CDR3 is TGCAGCGCAAAACTAGCGCTTAGCGAGACCCAGTACTTC. Translation: CSAKLALSETQYF. The V call is TRBV29-1, the J call TRBJ2-5, with 7 nucleotides matching TRBD2. V shed 7 bases and J 5 bases; nucleotides not matched to a gene: 10. The CDR3 length is 13 residues. From germline, CDR1 is SQVTM and CDR2 ANQGSEA.

V and J are TRBV29-1 and TRBJ2-3; perhaps TRBD2 as D (6 bases). Germline-derived CDR1 and CDR2 are SQVTM and ANQGSEA. The CDR3 runs to 14 residues. Trimming stripped 2 bases from V and 1 base from J, with 10 bases between. As DNA, the CDR3 is TGCAGCGTTGAACCGGGACTTGGCACAGATACGCAGTATTTT. Its translation: CSVEPGLGTDTQYF.

This clonotype was counted between two and nine times. The rearrangement links TRBV18 to TRBJ1-2; no clear D gene. Germline CDR1 and CDR2: KGHSH and LQKENI. The CDR3 totals 14 residues. V lost 3 bases, J lost 13 bases, and 21 bases lay in between. CDR3 sequence reads: CASSPNSARQDGTF. CDR3 nucleotide sequence: TGTGCCAGCTCACCGAACTCGGCCCGCCAGGACGGCACCTTC.

This clonotype has only a few counts. The V call is TRBV2, the J call TRBJ1-3; possibly TRBD1 for D (6 bases). The CDR3 is 12 residues long. Germline lookup yields CDR1 SNHLY and CDR2 FYNNEI. V lost 8 bases to trimming and J lost 4 bases, with 9 bases between them. The CDR3 bases are TGTGCCAGCGTCGGACAGGGAAACACCATATATTTT. Translating gives CASVGQGNTIYF.

The chain recombines TRBV6-5 with TRBJ2-7; the D is unclear. Germline lookup yields CDR1 MNHEY and CDR2 SVGAGI. This CDR3 spans 14 amino acids. The V end lost 3 bases, the J end lost 5 bases, and 14 bases lay between the germline ends. The CDR3 reads CASSYRVSQDEQYF. CDR3 DNA sequence: TGTGCCAGCAGTTATCGGGTTAGCCAGGACGAGCAGTACTTC.

The chain's CDR3 is CASRRDRVSYNSPLHF. Here the CDR3 DNA reads TGTGCCAGCAGGCGGGACAGGGTGTCCTATAATTCACCCCTCCACTTT. V is TRBV2 and J is TRBJ1-6; 9 bases fit TRBD1. The CDR3 has 16 amino acids. Germline CDR1 reads SNHLY; CDR2 reads FYNNEI. With 6 bases clipped from V and 1 base from J, the junction kept 4 bases outside the gene matches.

This clonotype was found a few times. V is TRBV4-1 and J is TRBJ2-7; D ambiguous. The CDR3 is 15 residues long. V lost 4 bases, J lost 4 bases, and 17 bases lay in between. Per the germline V gene, CDR1 is MGHRA and CDR2 is YSYEKL. The CDR3 loop reads CASSPRPDLFYEQYF. CDR3 sequence (DNA): TGCGCCAGCAGCCCTAGACCGGATCTCTTTTACGAGCAGTACTTC.

The sample holds many counts of this clonotype. The chain combines TRBV7-8 with TRBJ1-5; perhaps TRBD1 as D (6 bases). V lost 5 bases to trimming and J lost 3 bases, with 14 bases between them. The CDR3 has 15 amino acids. CDR1 SGHVS and CDR2 FQNEAQ come from the germline V gene. The CDR3 DNA reads TGTGCCAGCAGCCAGGGACATCGCAACAATCAGCCCCAGCATTTT. Amino acid sequence: CASSQGHRNNQPQHF.